The rows below give T cell receptor beta chains drawn from one sample of a study of shared clonotypes between healthy human individuals. Sequenced by immunoSEQ multiplex PCR; TCRdb stores in-frame clones only, minus some. The sample contains some 2.1 million clones, 95% of which appear only once. The material sequenced was naive CD4+ T cells sorted from blood. All receptors come from a man younger than 30 in good health. The CDR3 runs from the conserved cysteine through the conserved F or W. Fields, in order: clone size, D gene, J gene, V gene, CDR3 protein, CDR3 DNA. A D gene is named only where the DNA matches it firmly. Clone size appears in some rows only: once, few, many, or a class for an expanded clone.

abundance: NA; d_gene: NA; j_gene: TRBJ1-6; v_gene: TRBV6-1; CDR3aa: CASRGGIKSPLHF; CDR3nt: TGTGCCAGCAGAGGAGGGATAAAATCACCCCTCCACTTT
abundance: NA; d_gene: NA; j_gene: TRBJ2-5; v_gene: TRBV9; CDR3aa: CASSPSRGAGQETQYF; CDR3nt: TGTGCCAGCAGCCCCTCCCGCGGGGCAGGCCAAGAGACCCAGTACTTC
abundance: NA; d_gene: NA; j_gene: TRBJ2-7; v_gene: TRBV6-5; CDR3aa: CASSLGSKSSYEQYF; CDR3nt: TGTGCCAGCAGCCTCGGGTCTAAAAGCTCCTACGAGCAGTACTTC
abundance: NA; d_gene: TRBD1; j_gene: TRBJ1-2; v_gene: TRBV11-2; CDR3aa: CASSLAGQGYYGYTF; CDR3nt: TGTGCCAGCAGCTTAGCGGGACAGGGGTACTATGGCTACACCTTC
abundance: NA; d_gene: NA; j_gene: TRBJ1-2; v_gene: TRBV9; CDR3aa: CASSSTTYGYTF; CDR3nt: TGTGCCAGCAGCTCCACGACATATGGCTACACCTTC
abundance: NA; d_gene: TRBD2; j_gene: TRBJ2-1; v_gene: TRBV4-2; CDR3aa: CASSPQGAAGVGNEQFF; CDR3nt: TGTGCCAGCAGCCCACAAGGTGCAGCGGGAGTGGGGAATGAGCAGTTCTTC
abundance: NA; d_gene: NA; j_gene: TRBJ2-1; v_gene: TRBV27; CDR3aa: CASSLTLGEQFF; CDR3nt: TGTGCCAGCAGTTTAACCCTAGGTGAGCAGTTCTTC
abundance: NA; d_gene: NA; j_gene: TRBJ2-1; v_gene: TRBV7-2; CDR3aa: CASSSPGTKYNEQFF; CDR3nt: TGTGCCAGCAGCTCCCCCGGGACCAAATACAATGAGCAGTTCTTC
abundance: few; d_gene: NA; j_gene: TRBJ2-2; v_gene: TRBV7-9; CDR3aa: CASSLAPRGVLFF; CDR3nt: TGTGCCAGCAGCTTAGCGCCTAGGGGAGTGCTGTTTTTT
abundance: NA; d_gene: TRBD1; j_gene: TRBJ1-3; v_gene: TRBV7-9; CDR3aa: CASSLTGLTIYF; CDR3nt: TGTGCCAGCAGCTTGACAGGGCTAACCATATATTTT
abundance: NA; d_gene: TRBD1; j_gene: TRBJ2-7; v_gene: TRBV10-3; CDR3aa: CAIRGQGGLEQYF; CDR3nt: TGTGCCATCCGAGGACAGGGAGGCCTCGAGCAGTACTTC
abundance: NA; d_gene: TRBD1; j_gene: TRBJ1-1; v_gene: TRBV25-1; CDR3aa: CASSDDRGRNTEAFF; CDR3nt: TGTGCCAGCAGTGATGACAGGGGACGGAACACTGAAGCTTTCTTT
abundance: few; d_gene: NA; j_gene: TRBJ1-6; v_gene: TRBV2; CDR3aa: CASSDLKDKGDNSPLHF; CDR3nt: TGTGCCAGCAGTGACTTGAAGGACAAGGGGGATAATTCACCCCTCCACTTT
abundance: few; d_gene: TRBD1; j_gene: TRBJ2-2; v_gene: TRBV10-3; CDR3aa: CATGQGVDTGELFF; CDR3nt: TGTGCCACCGGACAGGGGGTAGATACCGGGGAGCTGTTTTTT
abundance: NA; d_gene: TRBD2; j_gene: TRBJ2-1; v_gene: TRBV4-3; CDR3aa: CASSQDLLGVAGDFKFF; CDR3nt: TGCGCCAGCAGCCAAGATCTCTTAGGGGTAGCGGGAGATTTTAAGTTCTTC
abundance: NA; d_gene: TRBD2; j_gene: TRBJ2-5; v_gene: TRBV28; CDR3aa: CASSRGEGANFQETQYF; CDR3nt: TGTGCCAGCAGTAGAGGGGAGGGAGCTAACTTCCAAGAGACCCAGTACTTC
abundance: NA; d_gene: TRBD2; j_gene: TRBJ2-5; v_gene: TRBV10-3; CDR3aa: CAIRGVRETQYF; CDR3nt: TGTGCCATCCGGGGGGTTCGGGAGACCCAGTACTTC
abundance: NA; d_gene: NA; j_gene: TRBJ2-7; v_gene: TRBV2; CDR3aa: CASRDRAQTPIYPYEQYF; CDR3nt: TGTGCCAGCAGAGACCGGGCCCAAACCCCTATCTATCCCTACGAGCAGTACTTC
abundance: NA; d_gene: TRBD2; j_gene: TRBJ2-7; v_gene: TRBV10-3; CDR3aa: CAIRETSGGASEQYF; CDR3nt: TGTGCCATCAGGGAAACTAGCGGGGGGGCAAGCGAGCAGTACTTC
abundance: NA; d_gene: TRBD2; j_gene: TRBJ2-7; v_gene: TRBV5-6; CDR3aa: CASSPTGGRPYEQYF; CDR3nt: TGTGCCAGCAGCCCGACCGGCGGGAGGCCCTACGAGCAGTACTTC
abundance: NA; d_gene: NA; j_gene: TRBJ1-3; v_gene: TRBV30; CDR3aa: CAWSSGGSGNTIYF; CDR3nt: TGTGCCTGGAGTAGTGGGGGCTCTGGAAACACCATATATTTT
abundance: NA; d_gene: NA; j_gene: TRBJ1-1; v_gene: TRBV25-1; CDR3aa: CASRLKAEAFF; CDR3nt: TGTGCCAGCAGGCTCAAGGCTGAAGCTTTCTTT
abundance: NA; d_gene: NA; j_gene: TRBJ2-3; v_gene: TRBV9; CDR3aa: CASSGPLSTDTQYF; CDR3nt: TGTGCCAGCAGCGGTCCACTAAGCACAGATACGCAGTATTTT
abundance: NA; d_gene: NA; j_gene: TRBJ2-6; v_gene: TRBV5-4; CDR3aa: CASSLAGQISGANVLTF; CDR3nt: TGTGCCAGCAGCTTGGCAGGTCAAATCTCTGGGGCCAACGTCCTGACTTTC
abundance: NA; d_gene: NA; j_gene: TRBJ2-7; v_gene: TRBV28; CDR3aa: CASINWGRRPYEQYF; CDR3nt: TGTGCCAGCATCAACTGGGGGCGAAGACCCTACGAGCAGTACTTC
abundance: NA; d_gene: TRBD2; j_gene: TRBJ2-5; v_gene: TRBV25-1; CDR3aa: CASGSGGTRETQYF; CDR3nt: TGTGCCAGCGGGAGCGGGGGGACTCGCGAGACCCAGTACTTC
abundance: once; d_gene: NA; j_gene: TRBJ2-7; v_gene: TRBV9; CDR3aa: CASGRGATSYEQYF; CDR3nt: TGTGCCAGCGGCCGGGGCGCTACCTCCTACGAGCAGTACTTC
abundance: NA; d_gene: NA; j_gene: TRBJ2-7; v_gene: TRBV7-9; CDR3aa: CASSLRSASQPYEQYF; CDR3nt: TGTGCCAGCAGCTTACGGTCGGCCAGCCAACCCTACGAGCAGTACTTC
abundance: once; d_gene: TRBD2; j_gene: TRBJ2-5; v_gene: TRBV20-1; CDR3aa: CSAQREMLQYF; CDR3nt: TGCAGTGCCCAGCGGGAGATGCTCCAGTACTTC
abundance: NA; d_gene: NA; j_gene: TRBJ1-6; v_gene: TRBV11-2; CDR3aa: CASSLGDGLSPLHF; CDR3nt: TGTGCCAGCAGCTTAGGGGACGGACTATCACCCCTCCACTTT
abundance: NA; d_gene: NA; j_gene: TRBJ1-3; v_gene: TRBV30; CDR3aa: CAWSVWERNTIYF; CDR3nt: TGTGCCTGGAGTGTCTGGGAACGAAACACCATATATTTT
abundance: NA; d_gene: TRBD2; j_gene: TRBJ2-3; v_gene: TRBV18; CDR3aa: CASSPSGISTDTQYF; CDR3nt: TGTGCCAGCTCACCTAGCGGGATTAGCACAGATACGCAGTATTTT
abundance: NA; d_gene: TRBD1; j_gene: TRBJ2-7; v_gene: TRBV7-9; CDR3aa: CASSFGTGRIVDEQYF; CDR3nt: TGTGCCAGCAGCTTCGGGACAGGGAGAATAGTTGACGAGCAGTACTTC
abundance: NA; d_gene: NA; j_gene: TRBJ2-3; v_gene: TRBV2; CDR3aa: CAGGWGKTDTQYF; CDR3nt: TGTGCCGGCGGTTGGGGGAAGACAGATACGCAGTATTTT
abundance: NA; d_gene: TRBD1; j_gene: TRBJ1-6; v_gene: TRBV19; CDR3aa: CATQGDNSPLHF; CDR3nt: TGTGCCACCCAGGGGGATAATTCACCCCTCCACTTT
abundance: NA; d_gene: NA; j_gene: TRBJ2-7; v_gene: TRBV19; CDR3aa: CASSKGQINEQYF; CDR3nt: TGTGCCAGTAGTAAGGGACAAATCAACGAGCAGTACTTC
abundance: NA; d_gene: NA; j_gene: TRBJ2-5; v_gene: TRBV11-3; CDR3aa: CASIRLGQETQYF; CDR3nt: TGTGCCAGCATCCGTCTAGGTCAAGAGACCCAGTACTTC
abundance: NA; d_gene: NA; j_gene: TRBJ1-2; v_gene: TRBV10-2; CDR3aa: CASSERYGYTF; CDR3nt: TGCGCCAGCAGTGAGCGTTATGGCTACACCTTC
abundance: NA; d_gene: TRBD1; j_gene: TRBJ1-1; v_gene: TRBV29-1; CDR3aa: CSVAPGQMNTEAFF; CDR3nt: TGCAGCGTGGCCCCGGGACAGATGAACACTGAAGCTTTCTTT
abundance: NA; d_gene: TRBD1; j_gene: TRBJ2-3; v_gene: TRBV5-4; CDR3aa: CASSYTGVDTQYF; CDR3nt: TGTGCCAGCAGCTACACAGGGGTCGATACGCAGTATTTT
abundance: NA; d_gene: NA; j_gene: TRBJ2-1; v_gene: TRBV14; CDR3aa: CASSQDGADEQFF; CDR3nt: TGTGCCAGCAGCCAAGATGGAGCAGATGAGCAGTTCTTC
abundance: NA; d_gene: TRBD1; j_gene: TRBJ1-3; v_gene: TRBV28; CDR3aa: CASRQTGGSGNTIYF; CDR3nt: TGTGCCAGCAGGCAAACAGGGGGCTCTGGAAACACCATATATTTT
abundance: once; d_gene: TRBD1; j_gene: TRBJ1-1; v_gene: TRBV11-2; CDR3aa: CASSLNRGDTEAFF; CDR3nt: TGTGCCAGCAGCTTAAACAGGGGTGACACTGAAGCTTTCTTT
abundance: NA; d_gene: TRBD1; j_gene: TRBJ1-1; v_gene: TRBV6-1; CDR3aa: CASSPWGTGSTEAFF; CDR3nt: TGTGCCAGCAGTCCTTGGGGGACAGGGAGCACTGAAGCTTTCTTT
abundance: NA; d_gene: NA; j_gene: TRBJ2-7; v_gene: TRBV6-1; CDR3aa: CASRLTGTKAYEQYF; CDR3nt: TGTGCCAGCAGACTCACCGGGACCAAAGCCTACGAGCAGTACTTC
abundance: NA; d_gene: TRBD2; j_gene: TRBJ2-1; v_gene: TRBV29-1; CDR3aa: CSVGTSQYNEQFF; CDR3nt: TGCAGCGTCGGGACTAGCCAGTACAATGAGCAGTTCTTC
abundance: NA; d_gene: NA; j_gene: TRBJ2-2; v_gene: TRBV5-1; CDR3aa: CASSLDGLASNTGELFF; CDR3nt: TGCGCCAGCAGCTTGGATGGTCTAGCGTCAAACACCGGGGAGCTGTTTTTT
abundance: NA; d_gene: NA; j_gene: TRBJ1-2; v_gene: TRBV6-5; CDR3aa: CASGVEGSYTF; CDR3nt: TGTGCCAGCGGAGTTGAGGGAAGCTACACCTTC
abundance: NA; d_gene: NA; j_gene: TRBJ1-2; v_gene: TRBV15; CDR3aa: CATSRSPWGQEYGYTF; CDR3nt: TGTGCCACCAGCAGATCCCCCTGGGGGCAGGAATATGGCTACACCTTC
abundance: NA; d_gene: TRBD1; j_gene: TRBJ1-2; v_gene: TRBV5-1; CDR3aa: CASSIWTGGRHGYTF; CDR3nt: TGCGCCAGCAGCATTTGGACAGGGGGCCGGCATGGCTACACCTTC